This T cell receptor beta chain was sequenced for a study of identical twins listed by TCRdb under 2016. For the wider study: To test whether fetal clonotypes persist, this study deep-sequenced TCR alpha and beta repertoires from monozygotic twins, from unrelated adults of various ages, and from cord blood. Replicate twin experiments were performed at different times using different library preparation protocols to rule out contamination. General conclusions and limits of the study: Because the same donors could not be followed over many years, conclusions were based on cross-sectional statistical analysis. A weaker excess of twin sharing was found in beta out-of-frame sequences because the signal-to-noise ratio was lowered by fewer shared sequences. Out-of-frame TCR alpha sequences shared between twins showed an excess of low generation-probability sequences compared with coincidental sharing between unrelated individuals. Zero-insertion analyses could be partly confounded by invariant T cells such as MAIT and iNKT, though diverse VJ usage argued against such confounding for most clonotypes. In monozygotic twins, out-of-frame TCR alpha sharing was systematically underestimated by recombination models, although the models agreed with sharing between unrelated individuals. Abundant cord blood beta clonotypes carried fewer insertions; young adult naive repertoires showed a weaker similar trend, while memory repertoires showed none.

Every donor in the study was a healthy Caucasian. A note on this clonotype: The clone's antigen remains unknown. No base-level quality is on record; no much larger clone is a single base apart.

The CDR3, cysteine through phenylalanine, is 13 amino acids long. Only the CDR3 DNA is retained, 39 bases long and in frame from the first base. Trimming removed 10 bases from V and 7 bases from J; the gene matches leave 5 bases unexplained. The germline V gene encodes CDR1 ENHRY and CDR2 SYGVKD. Library construction relied on 5' RACE. The instrument given in TCRdb is Illumina HiSeq 2000. Template switching added a universal primer binding site, and the final cDNA carried a unique molecular identifier that allowed TCR cDNA molecules to be counted accurately. First-strand cDNA for TCR alpha and beta chains was synthesized from specific primers in the conserved constant-segment region. To control for contamination, every cDNA library was double barcoded, receiving both a SMART-Mk sample barcode and Illumina barcodes. TruSeq adapter sequences, together with Illumina sample barcodes, were added in two successive PCR steps. The Illumina HiSeq platform was used with custom primers to sequence TCR alpha and beta cDNA libraries. In the authors' own workflow: MiGEC processed the raw reads to extract unique molecular identifiers, while MiXCR was used to determine the CDR3 positions. For each individual, recombination models were inferred using an EM algorithm with the repgenHMM and IGoR tools. Shared clonotype analysis was performed with the tcR package in R, normalizing sharing by the product of cloneset sizes. Out-of-frame nonproductive sequences were analyzed to study raw recombination free of thymic and clonal selection effects. TCRdb reprocessing: public reads trimmed at Q25 with fastp, clones called with MiXCR, in-frame beta chains kept. Rows with one shared CDR3 protein collapse into an entry with the most common genes and DNA. These V and J calls rely on TCRdb rather than the paper's analysis. The sample has around 1.7 million distinct CDR3 sequences on record, about 32% of them singletons. The ten largest clones take up about 0.3% of the sample.

The chain is assembled from TRBV10-3 and TRBJ1-5, with 12 central nucleotides matching TRBD1. The sequence was collected from a newborn girl in good health. Sequencing was performed on cord blood. The DNA is TGTGCCAACGGGACAGGGGGCCAACAGCCCCAGCATTTT. It translates as CANGTGGQQPQHF.